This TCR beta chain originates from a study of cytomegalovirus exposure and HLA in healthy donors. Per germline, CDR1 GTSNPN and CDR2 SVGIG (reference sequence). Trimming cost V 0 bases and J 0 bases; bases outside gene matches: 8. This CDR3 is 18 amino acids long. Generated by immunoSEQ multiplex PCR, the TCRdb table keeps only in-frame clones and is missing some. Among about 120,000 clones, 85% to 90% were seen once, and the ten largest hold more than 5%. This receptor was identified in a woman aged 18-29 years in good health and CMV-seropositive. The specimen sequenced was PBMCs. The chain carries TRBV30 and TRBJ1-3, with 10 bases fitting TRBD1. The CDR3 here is CAWSVPRDRGLSGNTIYF. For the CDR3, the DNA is TGTGCCTGGAGTGTCCCCAGGGACAGGGGCCTCTCTGGAAACACCATATATTTT.